Sequencing of this T cell receptor beta chain was carried out in a study of CD8 T cells in ankylosing spondylitis. Trimming at V came to 4 bases and at J to 3 bases, leaving 4 bases not matched to a gene. The CDR3 has 15 amino acids. CDR1 ENHRY and CDR2 SYGVKD come from the germline V gene. This clonotype was counted at least ten times. Its specificity is not known. By quantitative 5'-RACE with molecular barcodes, the TCR beta libraries were made. TCRdb re-called the 5' RACE reads through MiXCR, storing one row per CDR3 protein. This sample has 100,000 to 150,000 distinct CDR3 sequences; about 6.5% occur once, and the top ten carry 12%. General study points: Several highly homologous variants made up a TCR beta motif, and this motif appeared characteristic of ankylosing spondylitis blood. Significant enrichment of disease-linked clones was reported in matched ankylosing spondylitis synovial fluid.

This receptor was taken from a male donor with ankylosing spondylitis or in good health (not recorded which). The chain links TRBV10-3 to TRBJ1-4, with 8 bases identical to TRBD1. Material for sequencing was blood, either unsorted or a sorted T cell fraction (not recorded which). The CDR3 DNA reads as TGTGCCATCAGTGCCGGGACAGGTCCTAATGAAAAACTGTTTTTT. It is translated as CAISAGTGPNEKLFF.